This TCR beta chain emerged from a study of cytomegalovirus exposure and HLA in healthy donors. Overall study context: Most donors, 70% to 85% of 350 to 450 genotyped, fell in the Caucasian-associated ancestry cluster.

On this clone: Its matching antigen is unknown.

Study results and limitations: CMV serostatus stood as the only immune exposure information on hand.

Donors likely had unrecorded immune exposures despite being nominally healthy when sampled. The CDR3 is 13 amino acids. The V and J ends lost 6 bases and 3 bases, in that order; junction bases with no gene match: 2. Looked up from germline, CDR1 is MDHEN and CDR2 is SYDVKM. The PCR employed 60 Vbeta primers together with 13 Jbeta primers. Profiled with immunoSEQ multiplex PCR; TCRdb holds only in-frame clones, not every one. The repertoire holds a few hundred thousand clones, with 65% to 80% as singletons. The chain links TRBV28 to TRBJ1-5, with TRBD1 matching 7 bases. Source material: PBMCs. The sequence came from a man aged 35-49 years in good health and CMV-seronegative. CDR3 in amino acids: CASRDRVNQPQHF. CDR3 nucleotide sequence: TGTGCCAGCAGAGACAGGGTCAATCAGCCCCAGCATTTT.